This T cell receptor (beta chain) emerged from a study of radiotherapy plus CTLA-4 blockade in lung cancer. Generated by immunoSEQ multiplex PCR, the TCRdb table keeps only in-frame clones and is missing some. The table shows 45,000 or so clones, with roughly 76% occurring only once. Broader study findings: Reports state that early shifts in blood T cell clones, with interferon-beta, best predicted response. Researchers report tumor-derived TCR clones expanding in blood after radiotherapy plus ipilimumab.

The V gene end was trimmed by 6 bases and the J gene end by 4 bases; junction bases not matched to a gene: 17. This CDR3 has 19 amino acids. Germline values: CDR1 MNHEY, CDR2 SMNVEV (reference sequence). Focal radiation with ipilimumab CTLA-4 blockade was given to patients with chemo-refractory metastatic non-small-cell lung cancer. Turning to this clone: Its specificity is unknown.

The material was peripheral blood, obtained from a patient treated with radiotherapy plus ipilimumab. This clonotype was obtained from a human donor with non-small cell lung cancer who had stable disease on radiotherapy plus ipilimumab. The rearrangement uses TRBV27 and TRBJ1-6; 8 bases are shared with TRBD1. Written as DNA, the CDR3 is TGTGCCAGCAGACGGACACAGGACAGGGTTTCAGCTTATAATTCACCCCTCCACTTT. Translating it yields CASRRTQDRVSAYNSPLHF.